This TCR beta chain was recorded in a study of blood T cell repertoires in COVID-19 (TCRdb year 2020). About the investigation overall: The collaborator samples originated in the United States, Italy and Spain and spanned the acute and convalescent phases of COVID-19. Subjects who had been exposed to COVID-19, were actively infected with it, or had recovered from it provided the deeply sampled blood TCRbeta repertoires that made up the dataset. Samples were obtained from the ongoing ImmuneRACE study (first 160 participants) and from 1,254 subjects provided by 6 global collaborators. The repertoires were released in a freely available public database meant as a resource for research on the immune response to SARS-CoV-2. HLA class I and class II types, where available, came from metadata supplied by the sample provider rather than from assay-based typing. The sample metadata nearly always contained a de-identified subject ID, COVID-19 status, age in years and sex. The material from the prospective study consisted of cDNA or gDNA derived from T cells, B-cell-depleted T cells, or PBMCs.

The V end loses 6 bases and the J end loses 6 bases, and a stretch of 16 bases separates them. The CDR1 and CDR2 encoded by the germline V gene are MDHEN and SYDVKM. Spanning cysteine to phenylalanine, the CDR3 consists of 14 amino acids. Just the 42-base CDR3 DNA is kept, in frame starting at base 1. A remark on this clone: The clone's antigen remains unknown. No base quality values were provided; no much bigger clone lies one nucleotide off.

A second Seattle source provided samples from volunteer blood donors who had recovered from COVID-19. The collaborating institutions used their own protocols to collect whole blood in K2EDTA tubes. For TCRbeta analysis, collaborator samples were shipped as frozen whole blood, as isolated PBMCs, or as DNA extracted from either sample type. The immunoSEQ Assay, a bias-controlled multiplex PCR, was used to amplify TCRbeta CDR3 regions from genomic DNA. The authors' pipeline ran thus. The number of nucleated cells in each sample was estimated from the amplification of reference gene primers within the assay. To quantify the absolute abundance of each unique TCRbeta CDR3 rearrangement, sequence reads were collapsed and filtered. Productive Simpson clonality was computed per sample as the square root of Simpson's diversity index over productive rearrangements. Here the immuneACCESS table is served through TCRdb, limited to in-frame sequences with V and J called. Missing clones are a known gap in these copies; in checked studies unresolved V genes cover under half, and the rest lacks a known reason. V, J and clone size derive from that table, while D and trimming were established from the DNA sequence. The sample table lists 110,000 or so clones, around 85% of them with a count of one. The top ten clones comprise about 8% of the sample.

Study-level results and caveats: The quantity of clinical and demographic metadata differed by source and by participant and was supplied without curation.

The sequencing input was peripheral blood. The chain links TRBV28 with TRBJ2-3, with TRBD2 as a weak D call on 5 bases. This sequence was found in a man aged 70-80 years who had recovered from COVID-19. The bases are TGTGCCAGCAGATACGCACCCAGAGGGGATACGCAGTATTTT. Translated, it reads CASRYAPRGDTQYF.